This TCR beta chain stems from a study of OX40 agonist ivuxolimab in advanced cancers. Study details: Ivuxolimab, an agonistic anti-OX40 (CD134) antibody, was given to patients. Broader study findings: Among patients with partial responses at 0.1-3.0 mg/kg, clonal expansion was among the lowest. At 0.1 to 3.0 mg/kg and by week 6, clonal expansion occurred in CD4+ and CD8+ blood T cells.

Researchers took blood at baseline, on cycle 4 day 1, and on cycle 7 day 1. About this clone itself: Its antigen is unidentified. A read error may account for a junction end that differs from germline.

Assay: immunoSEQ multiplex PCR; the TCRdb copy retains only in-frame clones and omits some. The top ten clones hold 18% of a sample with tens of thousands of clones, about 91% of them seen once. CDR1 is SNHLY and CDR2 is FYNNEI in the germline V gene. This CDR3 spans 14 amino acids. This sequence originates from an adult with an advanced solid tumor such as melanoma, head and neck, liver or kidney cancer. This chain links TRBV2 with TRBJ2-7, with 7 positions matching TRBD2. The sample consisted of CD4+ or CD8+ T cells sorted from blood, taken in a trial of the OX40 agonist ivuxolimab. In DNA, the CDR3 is TGTGCCAGCAGGGAAGCGGGACGGGTATCCGAGCAGTACTTC. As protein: CASREAGRVSEQYF.